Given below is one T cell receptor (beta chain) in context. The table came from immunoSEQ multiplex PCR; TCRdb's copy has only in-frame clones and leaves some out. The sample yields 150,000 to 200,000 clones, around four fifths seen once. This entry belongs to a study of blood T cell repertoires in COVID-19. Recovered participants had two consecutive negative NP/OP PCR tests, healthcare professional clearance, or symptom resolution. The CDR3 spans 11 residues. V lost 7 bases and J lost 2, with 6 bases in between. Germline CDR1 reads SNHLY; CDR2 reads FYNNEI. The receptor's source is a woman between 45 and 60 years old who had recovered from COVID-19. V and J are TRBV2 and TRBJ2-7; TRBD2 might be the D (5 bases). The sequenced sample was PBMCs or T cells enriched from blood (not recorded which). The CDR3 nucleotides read TGTGCCAGCACCGGGGCCTACGAGCAGTACTTC. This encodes CASTGAYEQYF.